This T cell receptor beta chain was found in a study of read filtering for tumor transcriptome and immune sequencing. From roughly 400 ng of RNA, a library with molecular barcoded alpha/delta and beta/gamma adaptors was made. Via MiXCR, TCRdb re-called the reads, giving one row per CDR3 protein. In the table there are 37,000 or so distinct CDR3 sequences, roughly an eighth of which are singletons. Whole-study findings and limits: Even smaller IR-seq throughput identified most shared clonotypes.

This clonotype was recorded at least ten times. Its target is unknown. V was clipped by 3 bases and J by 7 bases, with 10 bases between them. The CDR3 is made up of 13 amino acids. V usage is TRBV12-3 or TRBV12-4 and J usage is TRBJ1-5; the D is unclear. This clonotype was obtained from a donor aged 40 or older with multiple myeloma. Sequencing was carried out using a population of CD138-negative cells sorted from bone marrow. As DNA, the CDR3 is TGTGCCAGCAGTTTTCGTAGCAGACAGCCCCAGCATTTT. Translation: CASSFRSRQPQHF.